Listed below are T cell receptor beta chains from one sample, sequenced in a study of regulatory T cells in long-lasting Graves disease. TCRdb re-called the multiplex PCR reads through MiXCR, storing one row per CDR3 protein. Altogether some 370,000 distinct CDR3 sequences are present, around 21% being singletons, with the ten largest covering around 21%. This specimen was peripheral blood mononuclear cells (PBMCs), taken when the disease was refractory, from a patient treated with antithyroid drugs. These receptor sequences come from a female donor with Graves disease. CDR3s include the opening cysteine and the closing phenylalanine or tryptophan. A D gene is named only where the DNA matches it firmly. The size entry is marked missing in some rows and otherwise reads once, few, many or a size class.

clone size: -
V gene: TRBV11-2
D gene: -
J gene: TRBJ2-7
CDR3 DNA: TGTGCCAGCAGCGCCTATAAGAACGAGCAGTACTTC
CDR3 protein: CASSAYKNEQYF

clone size: many
V gene: TRBV28
D gene: TRBD1
J gene: TRBJ1-5
CDR3 DNA: TGTGCCAGCAGACTCTCGACAGGGGGCTTAGGACAGCCCCAGCATTTT
CDR3 protein: CASRLSTGGLGQPQHF

clone size: many
V gene: TRBV9
D gene: -
J gene: TRBJ1-1
CDR3 DNA: TGTGCCAGCAGCGTAGAGGGGGGGACTGAAGCTTTCTTT
CDR3 protein: CASSVEGGTEAFF

clone size: many
V gene: TRBV7-2
D gene: TRBD2
J gene: TRBJ2-7
CDR3 DNA: TGCGCCAGCAGCTCGATAGCGGGAGTTTCCTACGAGCAGTACTTC
CDR3 protein: CASSSIAGVSYEQYF

clone size: many
V gene: TRBV2
D gene: TRBD2
J gene: TRBJ2-7
CDR3 DNA: TGTGCCAGCAGTCTAGCGGGAGGGCACTCCTACGAGCAGTACTTC
CDR3 protein: CASSLAGGHSYEQYF

clone size: few
V gene: TRBV12-3/TRBV12-4
D gene: -
J gene: TRBJ1-1
CDR3 DNA: TGTGCCAGCAGCCAGACAGAGACTGAAGCTTTCTTT
CDR3 protein: CASSQTETEAFF

clone size: many
V gene: TRBV20-1
D gene: -
J gene: TRBJ1-2
CDR3 DNA: TGCAGTGCTAGAGGCGCCAGGGAGTATGGCTACACCTTC
CDR3 protein: CSARGAREYGYTF

clone size: -
V gene: TRBV19
D gene: TRBD1
J gene: TRBJ1-2
CDR3 DNA: TGTGCCAGTAGTAAGCCCGGACAGGCGATGGATGGCTACACCTTC
CDR3 protein: CASSKPGQAMDGYTF

clone size: many
V gene: TRBV28
D gene: -
J gene: TRBJ1-6
CDR3 DNA: TGTGCCAGCAGTTTACCTGACACCTGGAATTCACCCCTCCACTTT
CDR3 protein: CASSLPDTWNSPLHF

clone size: -
V gene: TRBV5-1
D gene: -
J gene: TRBJ1-4
CDR3 DNA: TGCGCCAGCAGCCCGCCCGGGACAAACAATGAAAAACTGTTTTTT
CDR3 protein: CASSPPGTNNEKLFF

clone size: many
V gene: TRBV6-1
D gene: TRBD1
J gene: TRBJ2-6
CDR3 DNA: TGTGCCAGCACTTTAGAGATCGGACAGGGGGCGATTGGGGCCAACGTCCTGACTTTC
CDR3 protein: CASTLEIGQGAIGANVLTF

clone size: many
V gene: TRBV28
D gene: TRBD2
J gene: TRBJ2-1
CDR3 DNA: TGTGCCAGCCTTTCGCGGGGCGGGAGGGCGCACAATGAGCAGTTCTTC
CDR3 protein: CASLSRGGRAHNEQFF

clone size: few
V gene: TRBV27
D gene: -
J gene: TRBJ1-1
CDR3 DNA: TGTGCCAGCAGTTTAAATTCTCGCCAGGCTAACACTGAAGCTTTCTTT
CDR3 protein: CASSLNSRQANTEAFF

clone size: -
V gene: TRBV7-6
D gene: -
J gene: TRBJ2-7
CDR3 DNA: TGTGCCAGCAGCTTAGAGCCTCCACTGGAGCAGTACTTC
CDR3 protein: CASSLEPPLEQYF

clone size: -
V gene: TRBV6-1
D gene: -
J gene: TRBJ1-5
CDR3 DNA: TGTGCCAGCAGCCCAGGTTATGGCAATCAGCCCCAGCATTTT
CDR3 protein: CASSPGYGNQPQHF

clone size: many
V gene: TRBV28
D gene: TRBD1
J gene: TRBJ1-2
CDR3 DNA: TGTGCCAGCAGGACAGGGACGGCCGATGGCTACACCTTC
CDR3 protein: CASRTGTADGYTF

clone size: few
V gene: TRBV7-9
D gene: TRBD1
J gene: TRBJ1-1
CDR3 DNA: TGTGCCAGCAGCTTGGACAGGGACGCATTTGAAGCTTTCTTT
CDR3 protein: CASSLDRDAFEAFF

clone size: many
V gene: TRBV28
D gene: TRBD2
J gene: TRBJ2-2
CDR3 DNA: TGTGCCAGCACCCTAGCGGGAGGGCCCGGCGGGGAGCTGTTTTTT
CDR3 protein: CASTLAGGPGGELFF

clone size: -
V gene: TRBV20-1
D gene: TRBD2
J gene: TRBJ2-7
CDR3 DNA: TGCAGTGCTAGGGCGGGACTAGCGGGAGGCTCCTACGAGCAGTACTTC
CDR3 protein: CSARAGLAGGSYEQYF

clone size: -
V gene: TRBV20-1
D gene: -
J gene: TRBJ2-5
CDR3 DNA: TGCAGTGCCACAGAGGGGGAGACCCAGTACTTC
CDR3 protein: CSATEGETQYF

clone size: -
V gene: TRBV13
D gene: TRBD1
J gene: TRBJ1-4
CDR3 DNA: TGTACCAGCAGCGCAGGGACAGTTAATGAAAAACTGTTTTTT
CDR3 protein: CTSSAGTVNEKLFF

clone size: many
V gene: TRBV6-1
D gene: TRBD1
J gene: TRBJ1-1
CDR3 DNA: TGTGCCAGCAGCACCCGACAGGGGAACGCTGAAGCTTTCTTT
CDR3 protein: CASSTRQGNAEAFF

clone size: -
V gene: TRBV11-2
D gene: -
J gene: TRBJ2-5
CDR3 DNA: TGTGCCAGCAGCGTCCGAGAGACCCAGTACTTC
CDR3 protein: CASSVRETQYF

clone size: -
V gene: TRBV13
D gene: TRBD2
J gene: TRBJ2-7
CDR3 DNA: TGTGCCAGCAGCTTTCGGCTAGCGGGAGTCGAGCAGTACTTC
CDR3 protein: CASSFRLAGVEQYF

clone size: few
V gene: TRBV7-9
D gene: -
J gene: TRBJ2-7
CDR3 DNA: TGTGCCAGCAGCCCTCCCTTCGATAGGGATGGTGGCGAGCAGTACTTC
CDR3 protein: CASSPPFDRDGGEQYF

clone size: many
V gene: TRBV20-1
D gene: -
J gene: TRBJ2-4
CDR3 DNA: TGCAGTGCTAGAGATTCTTCCAGCGGAAGCAAAAACATTCAGTACTTC
CDR3 protein: CSARDSSSGSKNIQYF

clone size: few
V gene: TRBV7-8
D gene: -
J gene: TRBJ2-3
CDR3 DNA: TGTGCCAGCAGCTCAGGAAGATTCAACACAGATACGCAGTATTTT
CDR3 protein: CASSSGRFNTDTQYF

clone size: -
V gene: TRBV20-1
D gene: TRBD1
J gene: TRBJ1-5
CDR3 DNA: TGCAGTGCTAGTAATACAGGGGCTCAGCCCCAGCATTTT
CDR3 protein: CSASNTGAQPQHF

clone size: few
V gene: TRBV2
D gene: -
J gene: TRBJ2-2
CDR3 DNA: TGTGCCAGCAGTGATGTAAGGACCGGGGAGCTGTTTTTT
CDR3 protein: CASSDVRTGELFF

clone size: few
V gene: TRBV3-1
D gene: TRBD1
J gene: TRBJ2-5
CDR3 DNA: TGTGCCAGCAGCCAAGAGACGGGGACAGGACAAGAGACCCAGTACTTC
CDR3 protein: CASSQETGTGQETQYF

clone size: -
V gene: TRBV20-1
D gene: -
J gene: TRBJ2-7
CDR3 DNA: TGCAGTGCTTTGGACGGGGTGGGGGAGCAGTACTTC
CDR3 protein: CSALDGVGEQYF

clone size: -
V gene: TRBV7-2
D gene: TRBD1
J gene: TRBJ1-2
CDR3 DNA: TGTGCCAGCAGAACTGGGACAGGGGGTTTGAACTATGGCTACACCTTC
CDR3 protein: CASRTGTGGLNYGYTF

clone size: -
V gene: TRBV20-1
D gene: -
J gene: TRBJ2-5
CDR3 DNA: TGCAGTGCTAGCCAAACAGGTTTTGAGACCCAGTACTTC
CDR3 protein: CSASQTGFETQYF

clone size: -
V gene: TRBV6-5
D gene: -
J gene: TRBJ1-1
CDR3 DNA: TGTGCCAGCAGTTACGCGGGCTTTGCCACTGAAGCTTTCTTT
CDR3 protein: CASSYAGFATEAFF

clone size: many
V gene: TRBV7-2
D gene: -
J gene: TRBJ2-7
CDR3 DNA: TGTGCCAGCAGCACCCGATTGGGGGGGGCAAAAGAGCAGTACTTC
CDR3 protein: CASSTRLGGAKEQYF

clone size: -
V gene: TRBV4-3
D gene: TRBD1
J gene: TRBJ1-5
CDR3 DNA: TGCGCCAGCAGCCAAGACCCTCGTGGACAGGGGAACAATCAGCCCCAGCATTTT
CDR3 protein: CASSQDPRGQGNNQPQHF

clone size: many
V gene: TRBV27
D gene: TRBD1
J gene: TRBJ2-7
CDR3 DNA: TGTGCCAGCAATTCGGCAGGGGGCCCCTACGAGCAGTACTTC
CDR3 protein: CASNSAGGPYEQYF

clone size: many
V gene: TRBV28
D gene: -
J gene: TRBJ2-5
CDR3 DNA: TGTGCCAGCAGTGCGGCGGGAGGACAGGGAGAAACCCAGTACTTC
CDR3 protein: CASSAAGGQGETQYF

clone size: once
V gene: TRBV6-1
D gene: -
J gene: TRBJ1-3
CDR3 DNA: TGTGCCAGCGAAAGCTCCTCTGGAAACACCATATATTTT
CDR3 protein: CASESSSGNTIYF

clone size: -
V gene: TRBV20-1
D gene: -
J gene: TRBJ2-5
CDR3 DNA: TGCAGTGCTCTAATTCGAGGGGTGGCAGAGGCCCAGTACTTC
CDR3 protein: CSALIRGVAEAQYF

clone size: -
V gene: TRBV20-1
D gene: -
J gene: TRBJ1-5
CDR3 DNA: TGCAGTGCTAGATCGGACAATAGCAATCAGCCCCAGCATTTT
CDR3 protein: CSARSDNSNQPQHF

clone size: -
V gene: TRBV7-2
D gene: -
J gene: TRBJ2-7
CDR3 DNA: TGTGCCAGCAGCTTAGCCCGACAGTCCTACGAGCAGTACTTC
CDR3 protein: CASSLARQSYEQYF